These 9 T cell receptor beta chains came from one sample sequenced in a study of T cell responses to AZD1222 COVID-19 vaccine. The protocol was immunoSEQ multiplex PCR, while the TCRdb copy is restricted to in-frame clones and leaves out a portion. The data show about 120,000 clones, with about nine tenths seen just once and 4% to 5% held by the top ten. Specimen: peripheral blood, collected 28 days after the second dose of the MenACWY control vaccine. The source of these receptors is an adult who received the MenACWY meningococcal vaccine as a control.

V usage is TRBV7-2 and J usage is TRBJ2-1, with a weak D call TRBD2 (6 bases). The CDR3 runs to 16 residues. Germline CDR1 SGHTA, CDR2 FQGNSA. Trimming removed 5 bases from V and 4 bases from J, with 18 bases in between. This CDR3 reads CASSTPPGTGYNEQFF. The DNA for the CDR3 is TGTGCCAGCAGCACACCCCCCGGGACTGGATACAATGAGCAGTTCTTC.

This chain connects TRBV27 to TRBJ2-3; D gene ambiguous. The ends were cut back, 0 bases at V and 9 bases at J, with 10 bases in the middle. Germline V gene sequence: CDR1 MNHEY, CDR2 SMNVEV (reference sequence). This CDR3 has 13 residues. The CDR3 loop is CASSLSIPATQYF. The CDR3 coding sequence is TGTGCCAGCAGTTTATCTATCCCAGCCACGCAGTATTTT.

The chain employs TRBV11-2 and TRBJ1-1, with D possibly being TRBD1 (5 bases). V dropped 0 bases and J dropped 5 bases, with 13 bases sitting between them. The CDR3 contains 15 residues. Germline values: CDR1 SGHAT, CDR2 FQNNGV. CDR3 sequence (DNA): TGTGCCAGCAGCTTAGATGCGGGCGGGGGGACTGAAGCTTTCTTT. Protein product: CASSLDAGGGTEAFF.

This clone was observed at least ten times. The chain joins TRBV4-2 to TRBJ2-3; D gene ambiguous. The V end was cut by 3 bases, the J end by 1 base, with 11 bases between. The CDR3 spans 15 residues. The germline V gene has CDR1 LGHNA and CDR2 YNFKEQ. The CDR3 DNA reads TGTGCCAGCAGCCAGACAAGTTCGGGCACAGATACGCAGTATTTT. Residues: CASSQTSSGTDTQYF.

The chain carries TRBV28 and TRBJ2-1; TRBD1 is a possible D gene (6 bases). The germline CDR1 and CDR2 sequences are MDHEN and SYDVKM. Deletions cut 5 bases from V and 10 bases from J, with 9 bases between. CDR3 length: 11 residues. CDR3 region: CASSHGTEQFF. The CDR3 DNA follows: TGTGCCAGCAGTCACGGGACAGAGCAGTTCTTC.

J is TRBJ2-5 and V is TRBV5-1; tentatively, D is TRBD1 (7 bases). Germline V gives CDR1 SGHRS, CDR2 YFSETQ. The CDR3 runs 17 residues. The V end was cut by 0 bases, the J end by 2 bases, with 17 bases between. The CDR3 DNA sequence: TGCGCCAGCAGCTTGGCCGGAGGGGGCGCGAGGCAAGAGACCCAGTACTTC. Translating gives CASSLAGGGARQETQYF. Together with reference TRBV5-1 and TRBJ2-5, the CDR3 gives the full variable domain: KAGVTQTPRYLIKTRGQQVTLSCSPISGHRSVSWYQQTPGQGLQFLFEYFSETQRNKGNFPGRFSGRQFSNSRSEMNVSTLELGDSALYLCASSLAGGGARQETQYFGPGTRLLVL.

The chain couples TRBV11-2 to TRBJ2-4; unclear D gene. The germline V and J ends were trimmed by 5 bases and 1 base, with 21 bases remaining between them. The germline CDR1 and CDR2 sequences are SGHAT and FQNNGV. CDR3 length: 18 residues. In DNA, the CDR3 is TGTGCCAGCAGCCCTATAGTGGTGGGCAGGAAGGCCAAAAACATTCAGTACTTC. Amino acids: CASSPIVVGRKAKNIQYF.

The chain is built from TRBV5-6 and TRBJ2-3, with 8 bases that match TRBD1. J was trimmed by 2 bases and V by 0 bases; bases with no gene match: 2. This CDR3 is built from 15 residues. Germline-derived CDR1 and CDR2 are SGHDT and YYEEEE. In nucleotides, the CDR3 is TGTGCCAGCAGCTTGGACAGGGGGGACACAGATACGCAGTATTTT. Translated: CASSLDRGDTDTQYF.

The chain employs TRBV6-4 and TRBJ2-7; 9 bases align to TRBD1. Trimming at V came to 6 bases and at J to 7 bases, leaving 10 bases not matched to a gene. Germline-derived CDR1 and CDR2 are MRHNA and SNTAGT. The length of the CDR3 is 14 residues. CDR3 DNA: TGTGCCAGCAGCCGGACAGGGGCGTTCTATGAGCAGTACGTC. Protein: CASSRTGAFYEQYV.